This T cell receptor beta chain was documented in a study of CD8 T cells in ankylosing spondylitis (dated by TCRdb to about 2017). With regard to the full study: The study profiled T cell receptor beta repertoires in healthy donors and ankylosing spondylitis patients to find disease-linked TCR variants. The whole study cohort included 90 to 120 healthy donors and under 30 ankylosing spondylitis patients. Samples of peripheral blood were taken, and for ankylosing spondylitis patients, synovial fluid was collected as well. Overall study results and their limits: Some of the motif variants had been reported before in the synovial fluid and blood of reactive arthritis patients, a finding that suggests common disease-initiation mechanisms. The disease-linked clones showed a CD8+ phenotype and occurred at relatively low frequencies in peripheral blood. Blood from ankylosing spondylitis patients appeared to be characterized by a TCR beta motif composed of under 10 highly homologous amino acid variants. Significant enrichment of the disease-linked clones was reported in matched synovial fluid samples from ankylosing spondylitis patients.

About this clonotype: Its antigen is unknown. Base qualities are missing; no much larger clone stands one base away.

CDR1 LNHDA and CDR2 SQIVND were looked up in the germline V gene (reference sequence). The CDR3, cysteine through phenylalanine, is 14 amino acids long. Only the CDR3 DNA is retained, 42 bases long and in frame from the first base. V sheds 5 bases and J sheds 6 bases, leaving 11 bases between their ends. This sample was sequenced with an Illumina HiSeq 2500. TCR beta libraries were prepared by quantitative 5'-RACE with molecular barcodes. For the original study's pipeline: A new computational method based on a probabilistic model of VDJ rearrangement was used to identify disease-linked TCR variants. TCRdb reprocessed the public reads (quality trimming at Q25 with fastp, clone calling with MiXCR) and kept in-frame beta chains. Rows are unified per CDR3 protein, each entry keeping the most common DNA and genes. These V and J calls rely on TCRdb rather than the paper's analysis. For this sample there are 470,000 or so distinct CDR3 sequences; more than 25% appear just once. The top ten hold 0.89% of the sample.

Sequencing used blood, either unsorted or a sorted T cell fraction (not recorded which). The chain is made from TRBV19 and TRBJ2-6, with the D gene not confidently named. The receptor comes from a male donor with ankylosing spondylitis. The base sequence is TGTGCCAGTAGTTCCCAAGGAGCGGCCAACGTCCTGACTTTC. It translates as CASSSQGAANVLTF.